Below, 18 T cell receptor beta chains from the same sample are listed, as sequenced in a study of high-grade serous ovarian cancer treatment subgroups. Produced via immunoSEQ multiplex PCR; TCRdb's table is partial and in-frame only. The table includes some 6,000 clones, roughly 83% detected once. Tumor samples were obtained before definitive surgery or chemotherapy. The sequenced sample was tumor tissue. These receptors were taken from a human donor with high-grade serous ovarian cancer.

The V and J genes are TRBV6-5 and TRBJ2-2; 7 bases align to TRBD1. With V trimmed by 2 bases and J by 0 bases, 3 bases remained unmatched. The CDR3 covers 16 residues. Germline V gene sequence: CDR1 MNHEY, CDR2 SVGAGI. CDR3 DNA: TGTGCCAGCAGTTACGAAGGGACAGCGAACACCGGGGAGCTGTTTTTT. This encodes CASSYEGTANTGELFF.

This chain connects TRBV7-8 to TRBJ1-1; 9 nucleotides match TRBD1. The CDR3 has 15 residues. Germline assignment: CDR1 SGHVS and CDR2 FQNEAQ. Losses at the gene ends were 5 bases for V and 1 base for J; bases not matched to a gene: 5. CDR3 sequence reads: CASSAWTGENTEAFF. The CDR3 DNA reads as TGTGCCAGCAGCGCTTGGACAGGGGAGAACACTGAAGCTTTCTTT. Supplemented by reference TRBV7-8 and TRBJ1-1, the full variable domain reads GAGVSQSPRYKVAKRGQDVALRCDPISGHVSLFWYQQALGQGPEFLTYFQNEAQLDKSGLPSDRFFAERPEGSVSTLKIQRTQQEDSAVYLCASSAWTGENTEAFFGQGTRLTVV.

This chain joins TRBV7-9 and TRBJ2-3; D may be TRBD2 (6 bases). Trimming pared 1 base from V and 2 bases from J, leaving 16 bases between. The CDR3 runs to 17 residues. CDR1 is SEHNR, CDR2 FQNEAQ, per germline (reference sequence). CDR3 DNA sequence: TGTGCCAGCAGCTTAGGTAGGGCTAGCGTTCCCACAGATACGCAGTATTTT. It translates to CASSLGRASVPTDTQYF.

About this clone itself: One junction end does not reproduce the germline sequence, and a read error may be involved. Additional DNA sequences in this sample encode the identical CDR3. The rearrangement links TRBV4-2 to TRBJ2-1; a possible D gene is TRBD1 (6 bases). Germline CDR1 LGHNA, CDR2 YNFKEQ. CDR3 size: 14 residues. In DNA, the CDR3 is TGTGCCAGCAGCCAAGAAGGGGGAAGGAATGAGCAATTCTTC. This translates into CASSQEGGRNEQFF.

The chain has TRBV5-1 and TRBJ1-2, with a possible D match to TRBD1 (5 bases). This CDR3 region has 16 residues. V lost 0 bases and J lost 4, with 16 bases in between. Germline-derived CDR1 and CDR2 are SGHRS and YFSETQ. CDR3 bases: TGCGCCAGCAGCTTGGGTTCGGCAGGGCGCTTCTATGGCTACACCTTC. Residues: CASSLGSAGRFYGYTF.

This clone has only one observation. The chain combines TRBV9 with TRBJ1-3, with TRBD1 identical over 7 bases. Trimming took 4 bases from V and 0 from J; bases not matched to a gene: 10. CDR1 is SGDLS and CDR2 is YYNGEE in the germline V gene. There are 17 residues in the CDR3. The CDR3 region is CASSRWDSQSSGNTIYF. The CDR3 bases are TGTGCCAGCAGCAGATGGGACAGCCAGAGCTCTGGAAACACCATATATTTT.

A single count supports this clone. The chain uses TRBV27 and TRBJ2-2; D is undetermined. V shed 0 bases and J shed 7 bases, with 3 bases lying between them. The CDR3 totals 12 residues. CDR1 and CDR2 (germline): MNHEY, SMNVEV (reference sequence). The CDR3 bases are TGTGCCAGCAGTTTATCGAGCGGGGAGCTGTTTTTT. Residues: CASSLSSGELFF.

The J gene is TRBJ1-1, the V gene TRBV7-3; TRBD1 agrees at 8 bases. The junction had 12 bases not matched to a gene; V was cut back by 4 bases and J by 11 bases. The CDR3 spans 14 residues. Germline V gene data show CDR1 as SGHTA and CDR2 as FQGTGA. DNA of the CDR3: TGTGCCAGCAGCTCCGACAGGGGCCTCTACATTGCTTTCTTT. This encodes CASSSDRGLYIAFF. The variable domain in full, with the rest retrieved from reference TRBV7-3 and TRBJ1-1, is GAGVSQTPSNKVTEKGKYVELRCDPISGHTALYWYRQSLGQGPEFLIYFQGTGAADDSGLPNDRFFAVRPEGSVSTLKIQRTERGDSAVYLCASSSDRGLYIAFFGQGTRLTVV.

CDR3 sequence: CASSLDRDTEAFF. The CDR3 nucleotides are TGTGCCAGCAGTTTGGACAGGGACACTGAAGCTTTCTTT. The chain couples TRBV6-5 to TRBJ1-1, with 8 bases fitting TRBD1. V dropped 4 bases and J dropped 3; count of bases not matched to a gene: 1. The CDR3 is made up of 13 amino acids. Germline V lookup: CDR1 MNHEY, CDR2 SVGAGI.

The V gene is TRBV7-9, the J gene TRBJ2-3; 9 positions agree with TRBD2. Germline CDR1 and CDR2: SEHNR and FQNEAQ (reference sequence). J was trimmed by 4 bases and V by 5 bases; bases with no gene match: 7. The CDR3 contains 15 residues. CDR3 DNA: TGTGCCAGCAGCGTTCTAGCGGGGCGGGCAGATACGCAGTATTTT. It encodes CASSVLAGRADTQYF.

This chain links TRBV2 with TRBJ2-1, with 8 bases that match TRBD2. CDR1 SNHLY and CDR2 FYNNEI come from the germline V gene. The V and J ends lost 2 bases and 9 bases, in that order; junction bases with no gene match: 12. This CDR3 comprises 16 residues. This CDR3 is CASSEQLGGARGEQFF. The DNA for the CDR3 is TGTGCCAGCAGTGAACAACTCGGGGGGGCTCGGGGTGAGCAGTTCTTC.

The chain links TRBV6-1 to TRBJ2-2; D is perhaps TRBD1 (5 bases). V dropped 3 bases and J dropped 7 bases, with 9 bases sitting between them. CDR3 length: 13 amino acids. Germline lookup yields CDR1 MNHNS and CDR2 SASEGT. The CDR3 here is CASSDIRDGELFF. As DNA, the CDR3 is TGTGCCAGCAGTGATATCAGGGACGGGGAGCTGTTTTTT.

This clone was counted once. The CDR3: CASSPPNSGHMNTEAFF. The DNA of the CDR3 is TGTGCCAGCTCACCACCTAATTCCGGGCATATGAACACTGAAGCTTTCTTT. V usage is TRBV18 and J usage is TRBJ1-1, with D unresolved. This CDR3 is 17 amino acids long. Germline V gene sequence: CDR1 KGHSH, CDR2 LQKENI. The V end was cut by 0 bases, the J end by 0 bases, with 14 bases between.

The rearrangement uses TRBV6-6 and TRBJ1-2; TRBD1 matches 8 bases. The CDR3 is 16 residues long. The V and J ends lost 5 bases and 2 bases, in that order; junction bases with no gene match: 10. Germline V gene data show CDR1 as MNHNY and CDR2 as SVGAGI (reference sequence). The CDR3, as DNA: TGTGCCAGCAGTCTATACAGGGGGGCAGAGAACTATGGCTACACCTTC. Its translation is CASSLYRGAENYGYTF.

On this clone: Within the sample, other DNA sequences also encode this same CDR3. The chain couples TRBV5-8 to TRBJ1-5; 10 bases align to TRBD1. The CDR3 covers 16 residues. CDR1 is SGHTS, CDR2 YDEGEE, per germline. V shed 3 bases, J shed 2 bases, and the junction held 5 bases outside the gene matches. The CDR3, as DNA: TGTGCCAGCAGCTACCCCGGGACAGGGGGCAATCAGCCCCAGCATTTT. Translated, it gives CASSYPGTGGNQPQHF.

The rearrangement uses TRBV6-6 and TRBJ1-2; D might be TRBD1 (6 bases). Per the germline V gene, CDR1 is MNHNY and CDR2 is SVGAGI (reference sequence). V lost 1 base and J 7 bases, leaving 10 bases between the germline ends. CDR3 length: 13 residues. CDR3 region: CASSYLGALGYTF. The CDR3 DNA sequence: TGTGCCAGCAGTTACTTGGGGGCGCTTGGCTACACCTTC.

The chain recombines TRBV6-6 with TRBJ1-1; D may be TRBD1 (6 bases). Per germline, CDR1 MNHNY and CDR2 SVGAGI (reference sequence). V lost 6 bases and J lost 7, with 18 bases in between. The CDR3 totals 14 residues. The CDR3 bases are TGTGCCAGCAGCGGAGGGGGAGGGGGGTTTGAAGCTTTCTTT. Its protein product is CASSGGGGGFEAFF.

The chain is built from TRBV11-1 and TRBJ2-5; D not certain. CDR3 size: 16 residues. CDR1 and CDR2 (germline): SGHAT, FQDESV (reference sequence). V lost 6 bases to trimming and J lost 4 bases, with 21 bases between them. The chain's CDR3 is CASSLNYSPYPETQYF. In DNA, the CDR3 is TGTGCCAGCAGTCTTAATTACAGTCCTTACCCAGAGACCCAGTACTTC.